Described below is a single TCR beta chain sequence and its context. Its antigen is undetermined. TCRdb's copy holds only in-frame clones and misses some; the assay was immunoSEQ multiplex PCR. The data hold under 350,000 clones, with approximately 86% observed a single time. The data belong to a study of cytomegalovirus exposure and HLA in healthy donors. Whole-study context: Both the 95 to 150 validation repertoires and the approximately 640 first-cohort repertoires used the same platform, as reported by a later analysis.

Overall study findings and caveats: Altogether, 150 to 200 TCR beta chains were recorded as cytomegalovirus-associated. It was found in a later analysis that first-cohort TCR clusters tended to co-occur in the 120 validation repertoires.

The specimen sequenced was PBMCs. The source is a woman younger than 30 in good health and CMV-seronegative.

The DNA of the CDR3 is TGCAGCGTTGTCCGGGCAGGGGGGGCTTTCTTT. This translates into CSVVRAGGAFF. This chain uses TRBV29-1 with TRBJ1-1, with 7 bases identical to TRBD1. CDR1 is SQVTM, CDR2 ANQGSEA, per germline. This CDR3 region has 11 residues. J gave up 11 bases and V 4 bases, and 7 bases lay outside the gene matches.